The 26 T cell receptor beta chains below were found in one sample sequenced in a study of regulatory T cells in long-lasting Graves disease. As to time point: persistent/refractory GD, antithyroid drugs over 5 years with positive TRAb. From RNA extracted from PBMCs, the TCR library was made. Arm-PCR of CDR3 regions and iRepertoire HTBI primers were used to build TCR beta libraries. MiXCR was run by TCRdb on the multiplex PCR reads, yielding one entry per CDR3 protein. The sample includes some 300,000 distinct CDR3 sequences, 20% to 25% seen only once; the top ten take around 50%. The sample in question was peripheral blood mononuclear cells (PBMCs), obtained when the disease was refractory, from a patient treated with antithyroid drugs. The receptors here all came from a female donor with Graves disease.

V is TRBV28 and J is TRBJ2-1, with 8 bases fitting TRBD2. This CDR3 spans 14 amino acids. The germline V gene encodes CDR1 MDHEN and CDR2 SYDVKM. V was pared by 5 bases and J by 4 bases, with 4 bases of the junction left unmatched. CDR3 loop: CASSIAGQYNEQFF. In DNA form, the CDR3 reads TGTGCCAGCAGTATAGCGGGGCAATACAATGAGCAGTTCTTC.

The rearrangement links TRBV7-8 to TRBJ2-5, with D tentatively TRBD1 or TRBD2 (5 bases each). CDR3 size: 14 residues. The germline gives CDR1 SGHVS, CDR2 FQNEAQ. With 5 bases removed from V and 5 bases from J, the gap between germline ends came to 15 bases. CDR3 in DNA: TGTGCCAGCAGCGGACCCGAGGGACCGGAGACCCAGTACTTC. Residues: CASSGPEGPETQYF.

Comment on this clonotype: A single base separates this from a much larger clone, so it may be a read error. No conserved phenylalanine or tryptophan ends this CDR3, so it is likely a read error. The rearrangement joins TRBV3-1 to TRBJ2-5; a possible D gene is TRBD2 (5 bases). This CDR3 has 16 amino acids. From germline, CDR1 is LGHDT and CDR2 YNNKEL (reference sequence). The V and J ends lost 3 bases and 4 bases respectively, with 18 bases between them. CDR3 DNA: TGTGCCAGCAGCCACCAAAAGGACTCGAGTTCAGAGACCCAGTACCTC. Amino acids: CASSHQKDSSSETQYL.

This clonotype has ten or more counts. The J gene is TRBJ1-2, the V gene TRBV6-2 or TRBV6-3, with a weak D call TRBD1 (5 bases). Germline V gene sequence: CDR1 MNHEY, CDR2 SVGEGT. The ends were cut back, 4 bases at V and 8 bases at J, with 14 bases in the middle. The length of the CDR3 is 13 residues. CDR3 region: CASSLRRVDGYTF. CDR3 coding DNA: TGTGCCAGCAGTTTACGCAGGGTAGACGGCTACACCTTC.

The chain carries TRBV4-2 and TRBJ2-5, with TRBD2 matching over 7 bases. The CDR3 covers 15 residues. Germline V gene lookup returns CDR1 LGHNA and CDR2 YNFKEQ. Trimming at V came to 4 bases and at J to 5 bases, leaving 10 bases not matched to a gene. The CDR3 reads CASSPDWRGRETQYF. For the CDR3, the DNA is TGTGCCAGCAGCCCGGACTGGCGGGGGAGGGAGACCCAGTACTTC.

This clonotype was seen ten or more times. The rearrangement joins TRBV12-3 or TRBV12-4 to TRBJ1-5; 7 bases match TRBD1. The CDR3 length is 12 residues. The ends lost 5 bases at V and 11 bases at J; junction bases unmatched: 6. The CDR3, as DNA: TGTGCCAGCAGTCGCGGGGGACAGACCCAGCATTTT. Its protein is CASSRGGQTQHF.

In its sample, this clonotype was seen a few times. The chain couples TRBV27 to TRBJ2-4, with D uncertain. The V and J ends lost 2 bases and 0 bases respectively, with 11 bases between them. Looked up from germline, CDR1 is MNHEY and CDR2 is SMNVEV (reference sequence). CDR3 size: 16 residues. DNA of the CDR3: TGTGCCAGCAGTTTAGCTGCGGCACCAGCCAAAAACATTCAGTACTTC. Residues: CASSLAAAPAKNIQYF.

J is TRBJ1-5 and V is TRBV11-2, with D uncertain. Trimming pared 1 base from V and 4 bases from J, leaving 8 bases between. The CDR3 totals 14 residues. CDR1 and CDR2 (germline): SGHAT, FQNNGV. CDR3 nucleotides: TGTGCCAGCAGCTTAGCTCCTGGTAATCAGCCCCAGCATTTT. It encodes CASSLAPGNQPQHF.

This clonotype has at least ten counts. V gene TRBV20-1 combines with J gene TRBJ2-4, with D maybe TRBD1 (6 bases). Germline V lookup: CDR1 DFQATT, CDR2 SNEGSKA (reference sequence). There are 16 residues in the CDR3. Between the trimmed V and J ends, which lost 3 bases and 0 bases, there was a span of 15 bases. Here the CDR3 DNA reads TGCAGTGCTAGTCCACCGGGACAACTAGCCAAAAACATTCAGTACTTC. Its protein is CSASPPGQLAKNIQYF.

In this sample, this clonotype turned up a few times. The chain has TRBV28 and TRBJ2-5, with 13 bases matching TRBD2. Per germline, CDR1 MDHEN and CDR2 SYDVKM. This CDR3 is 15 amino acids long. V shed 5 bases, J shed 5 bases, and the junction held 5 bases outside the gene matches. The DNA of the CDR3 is TGTGCCAGCAGTAAACTAGCGGGAGGGCCCGAGACCCAGTACTTC. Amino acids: CASSKLAGGPETQYF.

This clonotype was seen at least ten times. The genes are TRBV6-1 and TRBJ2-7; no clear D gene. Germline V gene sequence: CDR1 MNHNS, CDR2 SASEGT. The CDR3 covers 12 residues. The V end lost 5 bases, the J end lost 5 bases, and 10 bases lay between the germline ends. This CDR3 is CASSQNGDEQYF. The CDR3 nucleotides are TGTGCCAGCAGTCAGAACGGTGACGAGCAGTACTTC.

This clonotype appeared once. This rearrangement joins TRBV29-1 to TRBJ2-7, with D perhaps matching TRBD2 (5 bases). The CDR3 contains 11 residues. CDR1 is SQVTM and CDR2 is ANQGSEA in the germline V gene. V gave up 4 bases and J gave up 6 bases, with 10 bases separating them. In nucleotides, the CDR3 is TGCAGCGTTGGAGACGGGGTCGAGCAGTACTTC. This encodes CSVGDGVEQYF.

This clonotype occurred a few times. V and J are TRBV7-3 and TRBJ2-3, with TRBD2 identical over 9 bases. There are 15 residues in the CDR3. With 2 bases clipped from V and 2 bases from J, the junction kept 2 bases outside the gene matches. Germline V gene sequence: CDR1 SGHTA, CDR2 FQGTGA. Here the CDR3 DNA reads TGTGCCAGCAGCTTAGCGGGAGGGCCCACAGATACGCAGTATTTT. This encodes CASSLAGGPTDTQYF.

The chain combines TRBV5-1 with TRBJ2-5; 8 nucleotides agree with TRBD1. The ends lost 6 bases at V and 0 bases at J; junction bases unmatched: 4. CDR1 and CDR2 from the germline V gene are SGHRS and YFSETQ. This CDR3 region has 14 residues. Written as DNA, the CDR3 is TGCGCCAGCAATACAGGGGGTAACCAAGAGACCCAGTACTTC. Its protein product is CASNTGGNQETQYF. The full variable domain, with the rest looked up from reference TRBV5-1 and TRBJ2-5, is KAGVTQTPRYLIKTRGQQVTLSCSPISGHRSVSWYQQTPGQGLQFLFEYFSETQRNKGNFPGRFSGRQFSNSRSEMNVSTLELGDSALYLCASNTGGNQETQYFGPGTRLLVL.

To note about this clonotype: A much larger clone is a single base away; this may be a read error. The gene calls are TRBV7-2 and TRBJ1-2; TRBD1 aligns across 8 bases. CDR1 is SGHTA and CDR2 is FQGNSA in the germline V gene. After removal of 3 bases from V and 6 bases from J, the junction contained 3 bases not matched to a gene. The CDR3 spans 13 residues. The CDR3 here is CASSFGQGDGYTF. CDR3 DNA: TGTGCCAGCAGCTTCGGACAGGGAGATGGCTACACCTTC.

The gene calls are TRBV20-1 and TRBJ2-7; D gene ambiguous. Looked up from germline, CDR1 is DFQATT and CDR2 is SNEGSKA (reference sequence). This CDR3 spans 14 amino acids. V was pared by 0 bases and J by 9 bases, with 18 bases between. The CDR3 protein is CSARDHYARMRQYF. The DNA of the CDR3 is TGCAGTGCTAGAGATCATTATGCGCGGATGAGGCAGTACTTC.

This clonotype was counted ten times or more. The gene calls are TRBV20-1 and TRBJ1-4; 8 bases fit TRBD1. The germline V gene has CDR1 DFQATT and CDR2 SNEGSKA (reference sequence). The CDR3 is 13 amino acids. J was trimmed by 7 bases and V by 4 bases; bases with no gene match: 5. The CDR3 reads CSATGTGSEKLFF. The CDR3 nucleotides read TGCAGTGCTACCGGGACAGGCAGTGAAAAACTGTTTTTT.

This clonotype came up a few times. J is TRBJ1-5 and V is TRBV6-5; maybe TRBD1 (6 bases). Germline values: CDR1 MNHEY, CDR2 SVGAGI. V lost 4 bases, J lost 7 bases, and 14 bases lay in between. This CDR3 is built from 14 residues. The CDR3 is CASSLGDTTQPQHF. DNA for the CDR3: TGTGCCAGCAGTTTGGGGGACACCACACAGCCCCAGCATTTT.

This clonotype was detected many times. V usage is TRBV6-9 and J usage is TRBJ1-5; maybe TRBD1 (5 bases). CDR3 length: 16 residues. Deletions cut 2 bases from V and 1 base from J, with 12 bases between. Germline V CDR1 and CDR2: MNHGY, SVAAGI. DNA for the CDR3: TGTGCCAGCAGTTATCTACAAGGGGTCAGCAATCAGCCCCAGCATTTT. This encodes CASSYLQGVSNQPQHF.

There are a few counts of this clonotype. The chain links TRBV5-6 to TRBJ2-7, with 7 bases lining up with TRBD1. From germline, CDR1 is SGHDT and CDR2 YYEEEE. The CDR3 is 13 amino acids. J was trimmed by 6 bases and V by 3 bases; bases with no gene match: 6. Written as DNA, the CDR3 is TGTGCCAGCAGCTCCACCGGGACAGCCGAGCAGTACTTC. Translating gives CASSSTGTAEQYF.

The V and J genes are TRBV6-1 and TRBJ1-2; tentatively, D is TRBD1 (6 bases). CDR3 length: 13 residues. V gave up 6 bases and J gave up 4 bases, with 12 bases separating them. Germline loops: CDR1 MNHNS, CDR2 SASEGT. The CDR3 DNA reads TGTGCCAGCAGGAATGGACAGCTCTATGGCTACACCTTC. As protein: CASRNGQLYGYTF.

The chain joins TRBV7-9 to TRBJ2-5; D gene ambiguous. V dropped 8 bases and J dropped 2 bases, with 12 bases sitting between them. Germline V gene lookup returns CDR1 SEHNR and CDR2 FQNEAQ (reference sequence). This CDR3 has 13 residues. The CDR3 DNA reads TGTGCCAGCGTGCGGATTACTCAAGAGACCCAGTACTTC. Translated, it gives CASVRITQETQYF.

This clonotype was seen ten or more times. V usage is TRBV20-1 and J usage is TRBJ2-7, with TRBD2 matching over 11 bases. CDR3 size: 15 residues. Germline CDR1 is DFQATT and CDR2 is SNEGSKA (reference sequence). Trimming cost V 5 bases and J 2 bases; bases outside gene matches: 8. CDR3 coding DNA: TGCAGTGCTGCCTCCGGGACTAGCGGACCCTACGAGCAGTACTTC. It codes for CSAASGTSGPYEQYF.

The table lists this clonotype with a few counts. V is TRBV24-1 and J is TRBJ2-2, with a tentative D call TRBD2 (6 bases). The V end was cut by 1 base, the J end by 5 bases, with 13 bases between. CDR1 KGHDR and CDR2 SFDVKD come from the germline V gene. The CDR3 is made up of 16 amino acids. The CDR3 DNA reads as TGTGCCACCAGTGATTTTGGGGGGAGAGGGACCGGGGAGCTGTTTTTT. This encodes CATSDFGGRGTGELFF.

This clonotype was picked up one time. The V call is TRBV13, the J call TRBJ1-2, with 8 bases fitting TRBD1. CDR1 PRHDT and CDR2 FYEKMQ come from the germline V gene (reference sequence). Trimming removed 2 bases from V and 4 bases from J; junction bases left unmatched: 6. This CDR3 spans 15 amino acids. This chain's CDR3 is CASSLQGAPIYGYTF. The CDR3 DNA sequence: TGTGCCAGCAGCTTACAGGGGGCGCCCATCTATGGCTACACCTTC.

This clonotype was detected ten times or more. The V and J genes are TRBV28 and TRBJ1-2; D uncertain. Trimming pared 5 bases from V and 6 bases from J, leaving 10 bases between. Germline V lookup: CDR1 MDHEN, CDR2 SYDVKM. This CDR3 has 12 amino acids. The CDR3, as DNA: TGTGCCAGCAGTGCCAATTTAAATGGCTACACCTTC. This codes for CASSANLNGYTF.